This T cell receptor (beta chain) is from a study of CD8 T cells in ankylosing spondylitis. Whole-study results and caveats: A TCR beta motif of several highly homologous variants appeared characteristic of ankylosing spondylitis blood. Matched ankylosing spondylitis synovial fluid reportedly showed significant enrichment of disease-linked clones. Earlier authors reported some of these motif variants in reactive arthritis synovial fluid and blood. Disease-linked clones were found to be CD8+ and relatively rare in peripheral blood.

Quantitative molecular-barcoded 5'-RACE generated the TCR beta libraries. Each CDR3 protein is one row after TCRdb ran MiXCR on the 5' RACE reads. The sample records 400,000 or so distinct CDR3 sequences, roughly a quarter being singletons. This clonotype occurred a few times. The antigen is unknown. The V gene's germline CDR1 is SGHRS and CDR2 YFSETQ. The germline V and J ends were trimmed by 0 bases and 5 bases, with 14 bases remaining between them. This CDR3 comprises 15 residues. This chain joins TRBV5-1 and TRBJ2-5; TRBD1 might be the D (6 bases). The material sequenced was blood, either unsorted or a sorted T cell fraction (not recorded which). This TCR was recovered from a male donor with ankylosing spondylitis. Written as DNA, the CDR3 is TGCGCCAGCAGCTTGGAAGGCAGGGGATACGAGACCCAGTACTTC. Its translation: CASSLEGRGYETQYF.